The sample holds many counts of the clone carrying this TCR beta chain. Its matching antigen is unknown. The data were taken from a study of regulatory T cells in long-lasting Graves disease. Study findings and constraints: Reduced TCR diversity was observed in persistent Graves' patients versus newly diagnosed patients.

Time point given: newly diagnosed GD, antithyroid drugs for less than 3 months. PBMC-extracted RNA yielded the TCR library. HTBI primers from iRepertoire and Arm-PCR of CDR3 regions yielded the TCR beta libraries. MiXCR was run by TCRdb on the multiplex PCR reads, yielding one entry per CDR3 protein. The data contain around 250,000 distinct CDR3 sequences, about 18% of them singletons. The ends were cut back, 6 bases at V and 0 bases at J, with 10 bases in the middle. CDR3 length: 14 amino acids. The sample was also linked to a second study, of T cells in Graves' hyperthyroidism and ophthalmopathy. That paper adds: Initially, a first-round RT-PCR of the TCR CDR3 employed the HTBI primer set. Blood also contained most expanded thyroid clonotypes above 0.001.

The chain recombines TRBV12-3 or TRBV12-4 with TRBJ2-3, with D possibly matching TRBD2 (6 bases). Sequencing was performed on peripheral blood mononuclear cells (PBMCs), taken at new diagnosis, from a patient treated with antithyroid drugs. The TCR was taken from a woman under 40 with Graves disease. This CDR3 reads CASREGFSTDTQYF. CDR3 sequence (DNA): TGTGCCAGCAGGGAGGGCTTTAGCACAGATACGCAGTATTTT.